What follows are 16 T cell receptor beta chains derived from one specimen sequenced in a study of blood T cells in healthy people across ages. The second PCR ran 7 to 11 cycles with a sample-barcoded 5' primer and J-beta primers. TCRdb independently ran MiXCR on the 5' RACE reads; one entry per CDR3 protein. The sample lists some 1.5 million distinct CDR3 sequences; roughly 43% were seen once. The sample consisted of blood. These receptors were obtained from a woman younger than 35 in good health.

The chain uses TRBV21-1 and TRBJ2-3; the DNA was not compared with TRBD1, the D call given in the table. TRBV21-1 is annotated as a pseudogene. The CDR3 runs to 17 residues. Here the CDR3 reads CASSKSGTPNHSDTQYF. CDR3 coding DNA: TGTGCCAGCAGCAAAAGCGGGACACCTAACCACTCAGATACGCAGTATTTT.

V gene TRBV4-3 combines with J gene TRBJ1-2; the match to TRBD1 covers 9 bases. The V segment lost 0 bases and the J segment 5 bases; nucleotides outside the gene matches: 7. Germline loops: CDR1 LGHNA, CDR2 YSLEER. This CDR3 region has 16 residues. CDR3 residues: CASSQDTTGGNYGYTF. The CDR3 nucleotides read TGCGCCAGCAGCCAAGATACGACAGGGGGGAATTATGGCTACACCTTC.

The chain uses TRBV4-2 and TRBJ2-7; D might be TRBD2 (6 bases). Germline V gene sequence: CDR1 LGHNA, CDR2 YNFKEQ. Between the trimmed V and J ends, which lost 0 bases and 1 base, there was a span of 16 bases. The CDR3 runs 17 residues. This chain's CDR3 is CASSQDFGGELSYEQYF. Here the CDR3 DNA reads TGTGCCAGCAGCCAAGATTTCGGGGGTGAGCTTTCCTACGAGCAGTACTTC.

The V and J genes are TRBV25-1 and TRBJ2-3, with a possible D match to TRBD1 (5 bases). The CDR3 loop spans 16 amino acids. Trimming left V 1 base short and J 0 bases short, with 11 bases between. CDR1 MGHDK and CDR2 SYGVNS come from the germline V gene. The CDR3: CASSESGFSSTDTQYF. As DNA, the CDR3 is TGTGCCAGCAGTGAATCAGGGTTTTCTAGCACAGATACGCAGTATTTT. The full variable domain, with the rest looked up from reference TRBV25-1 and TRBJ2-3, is EADIYQTPRYLVIGTGKKITLECSQTMGHDKMYWYQQDPGMELHLIHYSYGVNSTEKGDLSSESTVSRIRTEHFPLTLESARPSHTSQYLCASSESGFSSTDTQYFGPGTRLTVL.

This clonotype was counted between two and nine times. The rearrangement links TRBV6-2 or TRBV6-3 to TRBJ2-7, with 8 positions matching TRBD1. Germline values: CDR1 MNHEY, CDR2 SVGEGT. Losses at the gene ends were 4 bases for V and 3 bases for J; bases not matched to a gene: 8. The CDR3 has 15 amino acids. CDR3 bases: TGTGCCAGCAGTTTCAGGGGGCGCGCGCTCTACGAGCAGTACTTC. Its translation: CASSFRGRALYEQYF.

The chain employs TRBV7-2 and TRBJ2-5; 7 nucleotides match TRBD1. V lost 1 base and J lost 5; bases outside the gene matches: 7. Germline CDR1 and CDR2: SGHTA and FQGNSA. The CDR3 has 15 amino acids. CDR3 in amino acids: CASSLGDRVWETQYF. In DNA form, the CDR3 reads TGTGCCAGCAGCTTAGGCGACAGGGTGTGGGAGACCCAGTACTTC.

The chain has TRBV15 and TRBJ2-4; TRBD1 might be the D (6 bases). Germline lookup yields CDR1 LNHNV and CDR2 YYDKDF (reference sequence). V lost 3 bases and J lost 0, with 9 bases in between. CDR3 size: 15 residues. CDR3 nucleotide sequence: TGTGCCACCAGCAGTCCAGGGGTAGCCAAAAACATTCAGTACTTC. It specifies CATSSPGVAKNIQYF.

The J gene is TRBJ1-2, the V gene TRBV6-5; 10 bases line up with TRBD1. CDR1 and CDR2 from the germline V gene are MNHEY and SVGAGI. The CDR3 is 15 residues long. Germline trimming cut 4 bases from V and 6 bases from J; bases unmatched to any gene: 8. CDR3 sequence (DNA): TGTGCCAGCAGTTCCGACAGGGGGCGGGAGAATGGCTACACCTTC. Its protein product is CASSSDRGRENGYTF.

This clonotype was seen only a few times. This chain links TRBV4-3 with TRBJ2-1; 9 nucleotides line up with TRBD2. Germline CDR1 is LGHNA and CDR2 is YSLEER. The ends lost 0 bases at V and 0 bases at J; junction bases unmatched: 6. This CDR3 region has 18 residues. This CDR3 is CASSQDRLAGSSYNEQFF. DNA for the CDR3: TGCGCCAGCAGCCAAGACAGGCTAGCGGGAAGCTCCTACAATGAGCAGTTCTTC.

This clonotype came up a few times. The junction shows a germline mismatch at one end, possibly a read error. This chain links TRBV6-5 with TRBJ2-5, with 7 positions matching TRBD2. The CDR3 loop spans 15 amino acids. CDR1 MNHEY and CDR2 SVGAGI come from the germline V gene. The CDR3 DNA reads TGTGCCTGCAGTTCCCGCCTCCTGACCTGGCGGGAGCAGTACTTC. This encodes CACSSRLLTWREQYF.

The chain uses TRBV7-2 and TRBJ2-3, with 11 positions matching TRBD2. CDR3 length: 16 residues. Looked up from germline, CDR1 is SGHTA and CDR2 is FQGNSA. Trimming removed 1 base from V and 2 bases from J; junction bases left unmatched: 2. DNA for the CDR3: TGTGCCAGCAGCTTAGTTAGCGGGAGGGCCACAGATACGCAGTATTTT. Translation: CASSLVSGRATDTQYF.

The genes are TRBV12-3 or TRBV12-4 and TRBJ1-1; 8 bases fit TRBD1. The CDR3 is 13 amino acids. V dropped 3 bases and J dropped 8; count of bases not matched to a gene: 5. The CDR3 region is CASSFQGAREAFF. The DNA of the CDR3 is TGTGCCAGCAGTTTCCAGGGGGCTAGGGAAGCTTTCTTT.

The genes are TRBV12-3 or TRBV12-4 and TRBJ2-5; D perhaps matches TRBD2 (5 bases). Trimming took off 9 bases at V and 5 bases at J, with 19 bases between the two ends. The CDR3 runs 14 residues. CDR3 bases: TGTGCCAGTAGTGTACGAGGGCGCGGCGAGACCCAGTACTTC. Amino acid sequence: CASSVRGRGETQYF.

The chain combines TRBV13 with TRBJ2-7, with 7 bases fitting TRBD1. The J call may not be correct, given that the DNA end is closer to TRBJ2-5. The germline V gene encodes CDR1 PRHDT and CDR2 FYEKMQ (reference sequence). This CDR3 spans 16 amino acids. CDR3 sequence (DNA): TGTGCCAGCAGCTCATCCGGGACAGAGTACCAAGAGACCCAGTACTTC. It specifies CASSSSGTEYQETQYF.

The CDR3 region is CASSTGQTISYEQYF. The CDR3, as DNA: TGTGCCAGCTCAACGGGACAGACGATTTCCTACGAGCAGTACTTC. V and J are TRBV18 and TRBJ2-7, with 7 bases that match TRBD1. CDR3 length: 15 amino acids. The germline V gene has CDR1 KGHSH and CDR2 LQKENI. V was clipped by 5 bases and J by 1 base; unmatched bases: 8.

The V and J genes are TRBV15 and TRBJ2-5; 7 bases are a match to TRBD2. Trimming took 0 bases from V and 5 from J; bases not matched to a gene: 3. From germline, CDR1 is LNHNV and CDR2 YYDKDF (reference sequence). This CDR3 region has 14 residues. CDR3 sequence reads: CATSREGGTETQYF. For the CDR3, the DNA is TGTGCCACCAGCAGAGAGGGGGGGACGGAGACCCAGTACTTC.